In its sample, the clone carrying this TCR beta chain was seen many times. The method for making cDNA was 5'RACE, and it used 10-nucleotide random UMIs. Using its own MiXCR run on the 5' RACE reads, TCRdb lists one record per CDR3 protein. The profile covers some 49,000 distinct CDR3 sequences, with approximately 11% appearing a single time and 1.6% taken by the ten largest. Documented time point: longitudinal time-point 1 (baseline). As healthy controls, volunteers from a blood bank in Maryland, USA, were used. 2 million PBMCs stored at -80 C were the source of the unsorted libraries. The germline V gene encodes CDR1 SGHTA and CDR2 FQGNSA. This CDR3 comprises 15 residues. Trimming removed 4 bases from V and 1 base from J, with 10 bases in between. This entry comes from a study of neurological immune-mediated disorders.

This TCR was recovered from a woman aged 40 to 49 in good health. The sample comprised PBMCs. This chain connects TRBV7-2 to TRBJ1-4; unclear D gene. CDR3 sequence (DNA): TGTGCCAGCAGCTCCTACAGAGGAACTAATGAAAAACTGTTTTTT. It translates to CASSSYRGTNEKLFF.